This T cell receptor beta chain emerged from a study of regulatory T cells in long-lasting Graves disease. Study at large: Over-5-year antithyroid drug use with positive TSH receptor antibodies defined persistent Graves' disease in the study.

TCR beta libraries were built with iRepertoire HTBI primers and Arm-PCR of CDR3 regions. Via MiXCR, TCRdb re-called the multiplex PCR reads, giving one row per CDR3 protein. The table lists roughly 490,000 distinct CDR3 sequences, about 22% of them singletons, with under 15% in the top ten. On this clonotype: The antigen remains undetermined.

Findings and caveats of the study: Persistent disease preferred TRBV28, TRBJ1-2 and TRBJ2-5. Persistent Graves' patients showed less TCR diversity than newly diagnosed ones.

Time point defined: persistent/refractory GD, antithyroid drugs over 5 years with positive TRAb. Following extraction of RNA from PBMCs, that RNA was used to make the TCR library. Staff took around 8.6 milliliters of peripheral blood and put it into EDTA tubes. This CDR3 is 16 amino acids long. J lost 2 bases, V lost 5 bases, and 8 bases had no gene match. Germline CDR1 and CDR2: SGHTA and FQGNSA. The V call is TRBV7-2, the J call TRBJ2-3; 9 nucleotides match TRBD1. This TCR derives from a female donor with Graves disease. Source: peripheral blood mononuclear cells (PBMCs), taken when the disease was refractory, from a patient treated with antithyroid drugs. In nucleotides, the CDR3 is TGTGCCAGCAGCAAGACAGGGGGTTACCCCACAGATACGCAGTATTTT. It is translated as CASSKTGGYPTDTQYF.